This is a list of T cell receptor beta chains from one sample in a study of cytomegalovirus exposure and HLA in healthy donors. Assay: immunoSEQ multiplex PCR; the TCRdb copy retains only in-frame clones and omits some. Here the sample spans roughly 130,000 clones, approximately 68% being singletons. The sample comprised PBMCs. The receptors come from a man under 40 in good health and CMV-seropositive. Each CDR3 is given with its conserved first and last residue. Each record gives: CDR3 length, D gene, V gene, J gene, clone size, CDR3 protein, CDR3 DNA. The D gene is left open where the match is weak. Size is stated for part of the rows, as once, few or many counts, or as a class when the clone is expanded.

cdr3_length: 15; d_call: TRBD1; v_call: TRBV28; j_call: TRBJ2-7; clone_size: few; cdr3_aa: CASSLGTGGSYEQYF; cdr3_nt: TGTGCCAGCAGTTTAGGGACAGGGGGGTCCTACGAGCAGTACTTC
cdr3_length: 13; d_call: .; v_call: TRBV7-9; j_call: TRBJ1-2; clone_size: .; cdr3_aa: CASISQTNSGYTF; cdr3_nt: TGTGCCAGCATCAGTCAGACTAACAGTGGCTACACCTTC
cdr3_length: 16; d_call: TRBD2; v_call: TRBV19; j_call: TRBJ2-7; clone_size: .; cdr3_aa: CASSIGGRSFSYEQYF; cdr3_nt: TGTGCCAGTAGTATCGGCGGGAGGTCGTTTTCCTACGAGCAGTACTTC
cdr3_length: 12; d_call: .; v_call: TRBV13; j_call: TRBJ2-1; clone_size: .; cdr3_aa: CASSRQDYEQFF; cdr3_nt: TGTGCCAGCAGCCGGCAGGACTATGAGCAGTTCTTC
cdr3_length: 15; d_call: .; v_call: TRBV5-1; j_call: TRBJ2-1; clone_size: .; cdr3_aa: CASSLARILGDEQFF; cdr3_nt: TGCGCCAGCAGCTTGGCCCGAATTCTAGGCGATGAGCAGTTCTTC
cdr3_length: 15; d_call: TRBD1; v_call: TRBV2; j_call: TRBJ1-5; clone_size: .; cdr3_aa: CASSWDRGYNQPQHF; cdr3_nt: TGTGCCAGCAGTTGGGACAGGGGGTACAATCAGCCCCAGCATTTT
cdr3_length: 14; d_call: .; v_call: TRBV5-1; j_call: TRBJ2-1; clone_size: .; cdr3_aa: CASSLGSSYNEQFF; cdr3_nt: TGCGCCAGCAGCTTGGGCAGCTCCTACAATGAGCAGTTCTTC
cdr3_length: 13; d_call: .; v_call: TRBV7-9; j_call: TRBJ1-3; clone_size: few; cdr3_aa: CASSLAHAAPIYF; cdr3_nt: TGTGCCAGCAGCTTAGCTCATGCGGCCCCCATATATTTT
cdr3_length: 16; d_call: .; v_call: TRBV2; j_call: TRBJ2-7; clone_size: .; cdr3_aa: CASSEGVGVKIYEQYF; cdr3_nt: TGTGCCAGCAGTGAGGGTGTAGGGGTAAAGATCTACGAGCAGTACTTC
cdr3_length: 14; d_call: TRBD2; v_call: TRBV9; j_call: TRBJ2-1; clone_size: .; cdr3_aa: CASSQRTSGSSQFF; cdr3_nt: TGTGCCAGCAGTCAAAGAACTAGCGGGAGCTCCCAGTTCTTC
cdr3_length: 15; d_call: .; v_call: TRBV2; j_call: TRBJ2-5; clone_size: .; cdr3_aa: CASSEAELVIETQYF; cdr3_nt: TGTGCCAGCAGTGAAGCGGAACTAGTCATCGAGACCCAGTACTTC
cdr3_length: 15; d_call: TRBD1; v_call: TRBV6-1; j_call: TRBJ1-2; clone_size: .; cdr3_aa: CASKTGPGTGYGYTF; cdr3_nt: TGTGCCAGCAAAACAGGCCCTGGGACAGGATATGGCTACACCTTC
cdr3_length: 16; d_call: TRBD2; v_call: TRBV18; j_call: TRBJ2-7; clone_size: .; cdr3_aa: CASSRTRTSGFYEQYF; cdr3_nt: TGTGCCAGCTCACGTACAAGGACTAGCGGGTTCTACGAGCAGTACTTC
cdr3_length: 13; d_call: .; v_call: TRBV6-6; j_call: TRBJ1-2; clone_size: .; cdr3_aa: CASSLQDRNGYTF; cdr3_nt: TGTGCCAGCAGCTTACAGGACAGAAATGGCTACACCTTC
cdr3_length: 13; d_call: TRBD1; v_call: TRBV7-7; j_call: TRBJ1-4; clone_size: few; cdr3_aa: CASSPGTGVKLFF; cdr3_nt: TGTGCTAGCAGCCCCGGGACAGGGGTCAAACTGTTTTTT
cdr3_length: 14; d_call: TRBD1; v_call: TRBV11-2; j_call: TRBJ1-1; clone_size: .; cdr3_aa: CASSLDRTGRDAFF; cdr3_nt: TGTGCCAGCAGCTTAGATAGGACAGGGAGGGATGCTTTCTTT
cdr3_length: 17; d_call: TRBD2; v_call: TRBV5-1; j_call: TRBJ2-1; clone_size: .; cdr3_aa: CASSWGLAGSVWNEQFF; cdr3_nt: TGCGCCAGCAGCTGGGGACTAGCGGGAAGCGTATGGAATGAGCAGTTCTTC
cdr3_length: 14; d_call: .; v_call: TRBV7-9; j_call: TRBJ2-1; clone_size: .; cdr3_aa: CASSLVGSGNEQFF; cdr3_nt: TGTGCCAGCAGCTTAGTAGGATCGGGCAATGAGCAGTTCTTC
cdr3_length: 10; d_call: .; v_call: TRBV2; j_call: TRBJ2-7; clone_size: .; cdr3_aa: CASTTYEQYF; cdr3_nt: TGTGCCAGCACTACCTACGAGCAGTACTTC
cdr3_length: 16; d_call: TRBD1; v_call: TRBV5-5; j_call: TRBJ1-4; clone_size: .; cdr3_aa: CASSLVQGEANEKLFF; cdr3_nt: TGTGCCAGCAGCTTGGTCCAGGGGGAGGCTAATGAAAAACTGTTTTTT
cdr3_length: 14; d_call: .; v_call: TRBV4-3; j_call: TRBJ1-2; clone_size: .; cdr3_aa: CASSQDTRNYGYTF; cdr3_nt: TGCGCCAGCAGCCAAGATACCAGAAACTATGGCTACACCTTC
cdr3_length: 14; d_call: .; v_call: TRBV15; j_call: TRBJ1-1; clone_size: .; cdr3_aa: CATSRVGVNTEAFF; cdr3_nt: TGTGCCACCAGCAGAGTCGGGGTTAACACTGAAGCTTTCTTT
cdr3_length: 15; d_call: .; v_call: TRBV9; j_call: TRBJ2-7; clone_size: once; cdr3_aa: CASSVATGVGYEQYF; cdr3_nt: TGTGCCAGCAGCGTAGCGACCGGGGTGGGCTACGAGCAGTACTTC
cdr3_length: 16; d_call: .; v_call: TRBV4-1; j_call: TRBJ2-7; clone_size: .; cdr3_aa: CASSHAWGGRSYEQYF; cdr3_nt: TGCGCCAGCAGCCACGCATGGGGGGGCCGGTCCTACGAGCAGTACTTC
cdr3_length: 15; d_call: .; v_call: TRBV6-5; j_call: TRBJ2-5; clone_size: .; cdr3_aa: CASSYSYGEEETQYF; cdr3_nt: TGTGCCAGCAGTTACTCGTACGGGGAAGAAGAGACCCAGTACTTC
cdr3_length: 13; d_call: .; v_call: TRBV7-9; j_call: TRBJ2-3; clone_size: .; cdr3_aa: CASSLRWGYVRYF; cdr3_nt: TGTGCCAGCAGCTTAAGGTGGGGCTACGTCAGGTATTTT
cdr3_length: 18; d_call: TRBD2; v_call: TRBV4-3; j_call: TRBJ2-1; clone_size: .; cdr3_aa: CASSQDMAGGLADNEQFF; cdr3_nt: TGCGCCAGCAGCCAAGATATGGCGGGGGGGCTAGCGGACAATGAGCAGTTCTTC
cdr3_length: 19; d_call: TRBD2; v_call: TRBV5-1; j_call: TRBJ2-2; clone_size: .; cdr3_aa: CASSRRRLAGVSNTGELFF; cdr3_nt: TGCGCCAGCAGCCGGAGGAGACTAGCGGGAGTGTCGAACACCGGGGAGCTGTTTTTT
cdr3_length: 16; d_call: TRBD1; v_call: TRBV5-4; j_call: TRBJ2-2; clone_size: once; cdr3_aa: CASSAGQGVFTGELFF; cdr3_nt: TGTGCCAGCAGCGCTGGACAGGGGGTTTTTACCGGGGAGCTGTTTTTT
cdr3_length: 12; d_call: .; v_call: TRBV4-2; j_call: TRBJ2-3; clone_size: .; cdr3_aa: CASSRHTDTQYF; cdr3_nt: TGTGCCAGCAGCCGACACACAGATACGCAGTATTTT
cdr3_length: 15; d_call: TRBD1; v_call: TRBV5-1; j_call: TRBJ2-7; clone_size: .; cdr3_aa: CASSHLTGGGYEQYF; cdr3_nt: TGCGCCAGCAGCCACCTGACAGGGGGTGGGTACGAGCAGTACTTC
cdr3_length: 14; d_call: .; v_call: TRBV27; j_call: TRBJ2-7; clone_size: .; cdr3_aa: CASALTGTSYEQYF; cdr3_nt: TGTGCCAGCGCTCTCACAGGGACCTCCTACGAGCAGTACTTC
cdr3_length: 15; d_call: TRBD1; v_call: TRBV9; j_call: TRBJ1-2; clone_size: .; cdr3_aa: CASSVAGGGAFGYTF; cdr3_nt: TGTGCCAGCAGCGTAGCGGGAGGGGGCGCTTTTGGCTACACCTTC
cdr3_length: 12; d_call: .; v_call: TRBV7-8; j_call: TRBJ2-5; clone_size: .; cdr3_aa: CASSTNTETQYF; cdr3_nt: TGTGCCAGCAGCACAAATACGGAGACCCAGTACTTC
cdr3_length: 15; d_call: .; v_call: TRBV5-4; j_call: TRBJ1-4; clone_size: .; cdr3_aa: CASSLRVGANEKLFF; cdr3_nt: TGTGCCAGCAGCTTGAGGGTCGGGGCTAATGAAAAACTGTTTTTT
cdr3_length: 15; d_call: TRBD1; v_call: TRBV5-1; j_call: TRBJ2-4; clone_size: .; cdr3_aa: CASSPGGTGENIQYF; cdr3_nt: TGCGCCAGCAGCCCTGGGGGGACAGGGGAAAACATTCAGTACTTC
cdr3_length: 15; d_call: .; v_call: TRBV25-1; j_call: TRBJ1-2; clone_size: .; cdr3_aa: CASSLQDSLNYGYTF; cdr3_nt: TGTGCCAGCAGTCTTCAGGACAGCCTTAACTATGGCTACACCTTC